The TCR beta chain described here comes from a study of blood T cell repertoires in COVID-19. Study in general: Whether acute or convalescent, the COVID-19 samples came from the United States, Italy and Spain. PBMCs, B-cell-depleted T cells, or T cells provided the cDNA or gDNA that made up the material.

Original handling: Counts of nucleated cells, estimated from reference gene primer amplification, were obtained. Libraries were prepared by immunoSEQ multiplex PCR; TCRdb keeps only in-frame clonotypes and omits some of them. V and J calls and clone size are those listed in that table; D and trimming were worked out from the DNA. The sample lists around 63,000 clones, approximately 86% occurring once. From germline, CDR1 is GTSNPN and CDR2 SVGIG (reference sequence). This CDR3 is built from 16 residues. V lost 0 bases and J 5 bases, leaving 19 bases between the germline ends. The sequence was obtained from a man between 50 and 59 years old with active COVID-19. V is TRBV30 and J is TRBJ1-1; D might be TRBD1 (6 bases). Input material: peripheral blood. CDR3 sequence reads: CAWSVGSGASSTEAFF. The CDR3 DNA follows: TGTGCCTGGAGTGTCGGTTCAGGGGCATCTTCGACTGAAGCTTTCTTT.